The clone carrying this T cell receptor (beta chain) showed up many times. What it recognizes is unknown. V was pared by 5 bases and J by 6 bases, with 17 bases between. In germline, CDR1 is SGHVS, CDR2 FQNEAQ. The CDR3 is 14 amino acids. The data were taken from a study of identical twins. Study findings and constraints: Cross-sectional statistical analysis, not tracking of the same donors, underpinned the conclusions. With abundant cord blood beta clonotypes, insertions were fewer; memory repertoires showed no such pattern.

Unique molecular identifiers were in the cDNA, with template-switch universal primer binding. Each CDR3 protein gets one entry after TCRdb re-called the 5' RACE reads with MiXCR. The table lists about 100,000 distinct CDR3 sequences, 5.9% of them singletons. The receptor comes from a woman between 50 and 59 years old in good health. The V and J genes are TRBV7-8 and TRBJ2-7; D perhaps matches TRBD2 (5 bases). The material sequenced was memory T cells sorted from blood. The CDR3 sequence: CASSPWGQRGEQYF. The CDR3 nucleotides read TGTGCCAGCAGCCCCTGGGGTCAACGGGGCGAGCAGTACTTC.